This TCR beta chain was recovered during a study of stem cell transplantation in POMP-related autoinflammatory disease. Whole-study results and caveats: A trend toward lower repertoire diversity and greater clonality appeared in every analyzed T-cell subset of PRAID patients. Unique TRB V-J gene pairings were limited in number in patients with PRAID.

A remark on this clone: Its antigen is as yet unknown.

Data came from immunoSEQ multiplex PCR; TCRdb stores just in-frame clones and leaves some out. The sample yields tens of thousands of clones, roughly 93% seen once. Unmatched junction bases numbered 6, after V lost 4 bases and J lost 3 bases. The CDR3 contains 14 residues. Germline V gene data show CDR1 as LGHNA and CDR2 as YNFKEQ. Material: CD4+ T cells from PBMCs, obtained after stem cell transplantation. The rearrangement uses TRBV4-2 and TRBJ2-7, with 7 positions matching TRBD1. This clonotype was obtained from a human patient with POMP-related autoinflammation and immune dysregulation (PRAID). Some T cells may trace back to the graft donor. The CDR3 is CASSPLGQDYEQYF. The CDR3 DNA follows: TGTGCCAGCAGCCCTCTAGGACAGGACTACGAGCAGTACTTC.